The T cell receptor (beta chain) described here comes from a study of shared clonotypes between healthy human individuals. Study-wide background: There were three CD4 naive, three CD4 memory, two CD8 naive and one CD8 memory plates per donor. Overall study findings and caveats: Lower generation probabilities were found for non-shared clonotypes than for those shared by all four donors.

Clones were read by immunoSEQ multiplex PCR, and TCRdb kept only the in-frame ones, dropping some. The sample lists approximately 1.9 million clones; 85% to 95% were seen once. Regarding this clone: Its antigen is unknown.

Naive-designated CD8 cells lacked CD45RO, were positively enriched for CCR7, and omitted terminally differentiated effector memory CD45RA+ cells. This receptor was obtained from a young man in good health. Some clones in this sample may be carry-over from other donors' samples. The material sequenced was naive CD8+ T cells from PBMCs.

The CDR3 region is CASSEKGSGNTIYF. The CDR3 nucleotides are TGTGCCAGCAGCGAGAAGGGTTCTGGAAACACCATATATTTT. The chain employs TRBV6-1 and TRBJ1-3; D ambiguous. This CDR3 contains 14 residues. Trimming removed 6 bases from V and 1 base from J, with 10 bases in between. CDR1 is MNHNS and CDR2 is SASEGT in the germline V gene.